These T cell receptor beta chains were read from a single sample in a study of shared clonotypes between healthy human individuals. Some clones are missing from TCRdb's copy, which holds only in-frame ones; the method was immunoSEQ multiplex PCR. The data show some 2,000,000 clones, under 97% seen once. Sample: naive CD4+ T cells sorted from blood. The receptors here all came from a man between 18 and 29 years old in good health. The CDR3 runs from the conserved cysteine through the conserved F or W. D genes are given only for firm matches. Part of the rows lack a size; the others show once, few, many or a class for expanded clones.

>TRBV5-1|-|-|TRBJ2-3
TGCGCCAGCAGTTCTGGACAGCTCACAGATACGCAGTATTTT
CASSSGQLTDTQYF
>TRBV6-1|-|TRBD1|TRBJ1-5
TGTGCCAGCAGCGGGACAGGTTTTGGTCAGCCCCAGCATTTT
CASSGTGFGQPQHF
>TRBV30|-|-|TRBJ1-4
TGTGCCTGGAGTGCCGGTAATGAAAAACTGTTTTTT
CAWSAGNEKLFF
>TRBV7-9|-|-|TRBJ1-2
TGTGCCAGCCTGACAGAAGGTGGCTACACCTTC
CASLTEGGYTF
>TRBV9|-|-|TRBJ2-3
TGTGCCAGCAGCGTAGGACTGGGTACTAGCACAGATACGCAGTATTTT
CASSVGLGTSTDTQYF
>TRBV7-9|-|-|TRBJ1-1
TGTGCCAGCAGCCGAATTAGGGGTATCGTTAAATCCACTGAAGCTTTCTTT
CASSRIRGIVKSTEAFF
>TRBV15|-|-|TRBJ1-4
TGTGCCACCAGCAGAGATATGACGGCAACTAATGAAAAACTGTTTTTT
CATSRDMTATNEKLFF
>TRBV6-1|-|-|TRBJ1-4
TGTGCCAGCAGTCCAAGGGAGGGGACTAATGAAAAACTGTTTTTT
CASSPREGTNEKLFF
>TRBV9|-|-|TRBJ1-2
TGTGCCAGCAGTTCCTACCGGGTCCTGGCCCTTTACTATGGCTACACCTTC
CASSSYRVLALYYGYTF
>TRBV5-4|-|-|TRBJ2-3
TGTGCCAGCAGCTTGGAGACGGGCTCGGTCACAGATACGCAGTATTTT
CASSLETGSVTDTQYF
>TRBV5-1|-|TRBD1|TRBJ2-7
TGCGCCAGCACAATTCTGGGACAGCCTAGCGAGCAGTACTTC
CASTILGQPSEQYF
>TRBV11-2|-|-|TRBJ2-7
TGTGCCAGCAGCCTCTGGGGACGCGAGCAGTACTTC
CASSLWGREQYF
>TRBV19|-|-|TRBJ2-5
TGTGCCAGTACGGGCTCCCAAGAGACCCAGTACTTC
CASTGSQETQYF
>TRBV29-1|-|TRBD2|TRBJ2-7
TGCAGCGTTGTCGTCTGGGCTAGCGGGAGAGACGAGCAGTACTTC
CSVVVWASGRDEQYF
>TRBV10-1|once|-|TRBJ2-3
TGCGCCAGCAGCGATGGACAGTCCACAGATACGCAGTATTTT
CASSDGQSTDTQYF
>TRBV18|-|-|TRBJ2-5
TGTGCCAGCTCACCTGGCGTCCAAGAGACCCAGTACTTC
CASSPGVQETQYF
>TRBV7-2|-|TRBD2|TRBJ2-5
TGTGCCAGCAGCTTAGACCTAGCGGGAGAGACCCAGTACTTC
CASSLDLAGETQYF
>TRBV5-1|-|-|TRBJ2-1
TGCGCCAGCAGCCTGATAGAGCGGTCGTACAATGAGCAGTTCTTC
CASSLIERSYNEQFF
>TRBV5-4|-|TRBD1|TRBJ2-7
TGTGCCAGCAGCCTTCAGACAGGGGCACCTAACATAAGGCAGTACTTC
CASSLQTGAPNIRQYF
>TRBV29-1|-|-|TRBJ2-7
TGCAGCGTTGAAAGCAGCTCCTACGAGCAGTACTTC
CSVESSSYEQYF
>TRBV19|-|TRBD1|TRBJ2-5
TGTGCCAGTAGTGCCCGGGACAGGGGGCAGGGGACCCAGTACTTC
CASSARDRGQGTQYF
>TRBV10-3|-|-|TRBJ1-2
TGTGCCATCAGTCAGATTCTATCCGGGGATGGCTACACCTTC
CAISQILSGDGYTF
>TRBV4-3|once|TRBD1|TRBJ2-7
TGCGCCAGCAGCCAAGGTGTGGGACAGAGCTACGAGCAGTACTTC
CASSQGVGQSYEQYF
>TRBV19|-|TRBD1|TRBJ2-3
TGTGCCAGTAGGAATCCGGGACAGGGAACAGATACGCAGTATTTT
CASRNPGQGTDTQYF